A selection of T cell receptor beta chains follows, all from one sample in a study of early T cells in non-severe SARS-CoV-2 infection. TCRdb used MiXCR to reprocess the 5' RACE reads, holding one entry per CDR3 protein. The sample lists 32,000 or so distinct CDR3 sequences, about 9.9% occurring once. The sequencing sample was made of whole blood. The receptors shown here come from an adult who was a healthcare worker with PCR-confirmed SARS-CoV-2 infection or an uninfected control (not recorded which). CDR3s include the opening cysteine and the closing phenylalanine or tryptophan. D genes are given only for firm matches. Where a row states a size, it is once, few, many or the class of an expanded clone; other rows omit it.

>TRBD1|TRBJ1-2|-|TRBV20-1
CSARTGGFYGYTF
TGCAGTGCACGGACAGGGGGATTTTATGGCTACACCTTC
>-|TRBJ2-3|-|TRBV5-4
CASSASTDTQYF
TGTGCCAGCAGTGCCAGCACAGATACGCAGTATTTT
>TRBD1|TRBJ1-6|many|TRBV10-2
CASLDRGRTLHF
TGCGCCAGCCTGGACAGGGGACGGACCCTCCACTTT
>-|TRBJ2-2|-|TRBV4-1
CASSHRQGDGELFF
TGCGCCAGCAGCCATCGGCAGGGAGACGGGGAGCTGTTTTTT
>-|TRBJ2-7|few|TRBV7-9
CASSFARYEQYF
TGTGCCAGCAGCTTCGCGAGATACGAGCAGTACTTC
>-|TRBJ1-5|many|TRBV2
CASSWAPASYSNQPQHF
TGTGCCAGCAGTTGGGCCCCAGCCAGCTATAGCAATCAGCCCCAGCATTTT
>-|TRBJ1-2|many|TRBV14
CASSQEIYYGYTF
TGTGCCAGCAGCCAAGAAATCTACTATGGCTACACCTTC
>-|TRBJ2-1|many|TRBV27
CASCEGGSYNEQFF
TGTGCCAGCTGTGAGGGGGGGTCGTACAATGAGCAGTTCTTC
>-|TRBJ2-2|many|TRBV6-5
CASYDRISTGELFF
TGTGCCAGCTATGACAGGATTAGCACCGGGGAGCTGTTTTTT
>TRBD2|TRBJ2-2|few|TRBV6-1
CASSPRGGGYTGELFF
TGTGCCAGCAGCCCAAGGGGCGGGGGATACACCGGGGAGCTGTTTTTT
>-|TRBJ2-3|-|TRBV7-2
CASSLGYGGGTDTQYF
TGTGCCAGCAGCTTAGGATACGGAGGGGGGACAGATACGCAGTATTTT
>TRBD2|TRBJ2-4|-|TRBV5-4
CASSLSSGGLKNIQYF
TGTGCCAGCAGCTTATCTAGCGGGGGGCTCAAAAACATTCAGTACTTC
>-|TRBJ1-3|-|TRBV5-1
CASSPNRETRGNTIYF
TGCGCCAGCAGCCCCAACAGGGAGACGCGGGGAAACACCATATATTTT
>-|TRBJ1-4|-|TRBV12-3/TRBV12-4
CASSLSGEKLFF
TGTGCCAGCAGTTTGTCGGGTGAAAAACTGTTTTTT
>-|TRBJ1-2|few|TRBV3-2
CASSQDLEGAWDYGYTF
TGTGCCAGCAGCCAAGATCTGGAGGGTGCGTGGGACTATGGCTACACCTTC
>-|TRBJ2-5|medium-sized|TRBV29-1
CSVSPGRAQETQYF
TGCAGCGTTAGCCCAGGGCGGGCTCAAGAGACCCAGTACTTC
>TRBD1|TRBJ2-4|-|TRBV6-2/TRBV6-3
CASEMTGSGIQYF
TGTGCCAGCGAAATGACAGGGTCGGGCATTCAGTACTTC
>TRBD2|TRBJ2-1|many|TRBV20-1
CSARRPSGGDLMYNEQFF
TGCAGTGCTAGACGCCCTAGCGGGGGGGACTTGATGTACAATGAGCAGTTCTTC
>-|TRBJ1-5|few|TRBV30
CAWRTGNQPQHF
TGTGCCTGGAGGACAGGCAATCAGCCCCAGCATTTT
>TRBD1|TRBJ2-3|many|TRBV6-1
CASSPGTGFTDTQYF
TGTGCCAGCAGCCCCGGGACAGGATTCACAGATACGCAGTATTTT
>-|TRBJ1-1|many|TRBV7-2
CASSPRTVNTEAFF
TGTGCCAGCAGCCCCAGGACAGTGAACACTGAAGCTTTCTTT
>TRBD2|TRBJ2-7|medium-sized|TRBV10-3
CAIQDSGGVSYEQYF
TGTGCCATCCAGGATAGCGGGGGTGTCTCCTACGAGCAGTACTTC
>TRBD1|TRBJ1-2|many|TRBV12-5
CASGFTATDRVANYGYTF
TGTGCTAGTGGTTTCACCGCTACGGACAGGGTGGCCAACTATGGCTACACCTTC
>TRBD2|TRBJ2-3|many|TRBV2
CASSESLGSGGGQDTQYF
TGTGCCAGCAGTGAAAGTTTGGGCAGCGGGGGAGGTCAAGATACGCAGTATTTT
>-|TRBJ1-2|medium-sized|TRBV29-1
CSVEDLLARSGYTF
TGCAGCGTTGAAGATCTCCTGGCCAGATCGGGCTACACCTTC
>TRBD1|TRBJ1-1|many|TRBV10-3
CAITKTGGTEAFF
TGTGCCATCACCAAGACAGGGGGCACTGAAGCTTTCTTT
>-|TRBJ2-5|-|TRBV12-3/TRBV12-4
CASSNRRGSQETQYF
TGTGCCAGCAGTAACAGACGGGGAAGCCAAGAGACCCAGTACTTC
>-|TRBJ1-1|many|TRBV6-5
CASSFSEHGTEAFF
TGTGCCAGCAGTTTCAGCGAACATGGCACTGAAGCTTTCTTT
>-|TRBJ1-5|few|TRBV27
CASSLGAGMGQPQHF
TGTGCCAGCAGTTTGGGCGCGGGCATGGGCCAGCCCCAGCATTTT
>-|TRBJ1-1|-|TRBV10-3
CAISESSDRHTEAFF
TGTGCCATCAGTGAGTCAAGCGACAGGCACACTGAAGCTTTCTTT
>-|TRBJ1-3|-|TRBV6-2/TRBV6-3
CASSYSRSGSGNTIYF
TGTGCCAGCAGTTACTCAAGGTCCGGCTCTGGAAACACCATATATTTT
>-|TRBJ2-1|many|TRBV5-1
CASNVGLEDEQFF
TGCGCCAGCAACGTCGGGCTAGAGGATGAGCAGTTCTTC
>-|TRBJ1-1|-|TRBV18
CASSPSGQRNTEAFF
TGTGCCAGCTCACCGTCCGGACAAAGAAACACTGAAGCTTTCTTT
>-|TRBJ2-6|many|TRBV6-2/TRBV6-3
CASSQRRGSGANVLTF
TGTGCCAGCAGTCAACGGAGAGGGTCCGGGGCCAACGTCCTGACTTTC
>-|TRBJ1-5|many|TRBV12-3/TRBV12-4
CASSQGREAPQHF
TGTGCCAGCAGTCAAGGTCGAGAGGCGCCCCAGCATTTT
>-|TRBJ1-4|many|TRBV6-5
CASSYSIGATNEKLFF
TGTGCCAGCAGTTACTCGATTGGGGCAACTAATGAAAAACTGTTTTTT
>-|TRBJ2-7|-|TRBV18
CASSPRAGRSSYEQYF
TGTGCCAGCTCGCCGCGGGCGGGGAGGAGCTCCTACGAGCAGTACTTC
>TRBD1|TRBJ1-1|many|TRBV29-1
CSGTGVVTEAFF
TGCAGCGGGACAGGGGTGGTTACTGAAGCTTTCTTT
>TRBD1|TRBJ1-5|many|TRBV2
CASSEWTGDQPQHF
TGTGCCAGCAGTGAATGGACAGGGGATCAGCCCCAGCATTTT
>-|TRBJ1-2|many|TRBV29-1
CSVALGTNYGYTF
TGCAGCGTTGCACTCGGGACCAACTATGGCTACACCTTC
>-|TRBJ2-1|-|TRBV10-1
CASSDRVSMSNEQFF
TGCGCCAGCAGTGACAGGGTTTCCATGAGCAATGAGCAGTTCTTC
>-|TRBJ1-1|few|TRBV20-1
CSADHRLPNTEAFF
TGCAGTGCGGATCACAGGCTCCCGAACACTGAAGCTTTCTTT